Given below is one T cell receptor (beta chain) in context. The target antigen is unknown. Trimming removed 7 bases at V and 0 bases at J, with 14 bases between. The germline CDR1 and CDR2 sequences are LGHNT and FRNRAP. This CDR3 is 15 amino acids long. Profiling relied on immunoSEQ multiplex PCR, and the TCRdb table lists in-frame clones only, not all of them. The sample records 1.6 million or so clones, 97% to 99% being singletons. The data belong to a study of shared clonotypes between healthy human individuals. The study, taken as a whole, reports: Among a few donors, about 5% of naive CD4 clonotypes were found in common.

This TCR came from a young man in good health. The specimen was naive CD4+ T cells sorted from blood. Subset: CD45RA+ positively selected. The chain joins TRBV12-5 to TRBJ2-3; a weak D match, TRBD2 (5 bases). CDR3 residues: CASALTGVSTDTQYF. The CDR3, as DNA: TGTGCTAGTGCCCTTACCGGGGTCAGCACAGATACGCAGTATTTT.